This T cell receptor beta chain was documented in a study of blood T cell repertoires in COVID-19 (dated by TCRdb to 2020 to 2022). Looking at the study overall: Samples from collaborators originated in the United States, Italy and Spain and spanned both the acute and convalescent phases of COVID-19. The prospective study material was composed of cDNA or gDNA derived from T cells, B-cell-depleted T cells, or PBMCs. The dataset comprised deeply sampled blood TCRbeta repertoires from subjects exposed to, actively infected with, or recovered from COVID-19. The repertoires were released in a freely available public database intended as a resource for research on the immune response to SARS-CoV-2. Samples were obtained from the ongoing ImmuneRACE study (first 160 participants) and from some 1,200 subjects provided by 6 global collaborators. Sample metadata almost always included a de-identified subject ID, COVID-19 status, age in years and sex. Where available, HLA class I and class II types were obtained from metadata supplied by the sample provider rather than from assay-based typing. Points the paper makes about the study in general: The amount of clinical and demographic metadata varied by source and participant and was provided uncurated.

Germline trimming: 2 bases from V, 1 base from J; junction bases outside gene matches: 0. From a lookup of the germline V gene (reference sequence), CDR1 and CDR2 are LGHDT and YNNKEL. The CDR3, from cysteine to phenylalanine, totals 15 residues. Of all the DNA, just the CDR3 is kept, 45 bases in frame from base 1. This clone was detected many times. Its antigen is not yet known. No much larger clonotype is one base removed from it; base qualities were not supplied. In the prospective study, participants were roughly 18 to 95 years old, resided in fewer than 25 geographic areas of the United States, and were enrolled through a virtual design. Cohort assignment in the prospective study relied on participant-reported clinical history from a screening survey and a study questionnaire. ImmuneRACE Cohort 3 recovered participants were defined by two consecutive negative NP/OP PCR tests, healthcare professional clearance, or symptom resolution. Mobile phlebotomists in the prospective study collected whole blood, serum and a nasopharyngeal or oropharyngeal swab from every participant. Prospective study participants could optionally give additional blood draws and questionnaires over an approximately two-month period. Before DNA extraction, blood samples from the prospective study were shipped at room temperature or frozen.

TCRbeta CDR3 regions were amplified from genomic DNA using the immunoSEQ Assay, a bias-controlled multiplex PCR. The paper's processing steps were these. Nucleated cell counts per sample were estimated from amplification of reference gene primers within the assay. To quantify the absolute abundance of each unique TCRbeta CDR3 rearrangement, sequence reads were collapsed and filtered. For each sample, productive Simpson clonality was calculated by taking the square root of Simpson's diversity index across productive rearrangements. TCRdb holds this immuneACCESS table with in-frame rearrangements only. Some clones are missing; in checked studies, unresolved V genes explain under half, and the rest has no known cause. V and J calls and clone size come straight from that table; D and trimming were deduced from the DNA. The sample table shows a few hundred thousand clones, and approximately 83% are seen once. The ten biggest clones cover approximately 4% of the sample.

Sequences were obtained from PBMCs or T cells enriched from blood (not recorded which). The clonotype comes from a woman aged 25 to 45 who had recovered from COVID-19. The chain links TRBV3-1 (or the pseudogene TRBV3-2) with TRBJ2-3; the central 10 bases match TRBD2. The CDR3 reads as follows: CASSQTSGGTDTQYF. The nucleotide sequence reads TGTGCCAGCAGCCAAACTAGCGGGGGCACAGATACGCAGTATTTT.